Sequencing of this T cell receptor (beta chain) was carried out in a study of OX40 agonist ivuxolimab in advanced cancers. Background on the study: Patients were dosed with the agonistic anti-OX40 (CD134) antibody ivuxolimab.

A history of autoimmune disease or systemic immunosuppression excluded patients. This table comes from immunoSEQ multiplex PCR, and its TCRdb copy is limited to in-frame clones, with some not included. The sample lists 47,000 or so clones, around 87% occurring once. Study outcomes and limitations: Averaged across samples, CD8+ T cells carried more expanded clones than CD4+ did. The antigen specificity of the peripheral T cells (those that were expanded) was not determined.

Worth noting for this clone: Its antigen is unidentified.

This receptor was obtained from an adult with an advanced solid tumor such as melanoma, head and neck, liver or kidney cancer. Sequenced material: CD4+ or CD8+ T cells sorted from blood, taken in a trial of the OX40 agonist ivuxolimab.

The CDR3: CASSYSSTEAFF. CDR3 DNA: TGTGCCAGCAGTTACTCGAGCACTGAAGCTTTCTTT. The rearrangement uses TRBV6-5 and TRBJ1-1; D is ambiguous. V gave up 0 bases and J gave up 4 bases, with 3 bases separating them. Germline-derived CDR1 and CDR2 are MNHEY and SVGAGI. CDR3 length: 12 residues.